The text below deals with one TCR beta chain. Participants' reported clinical history set cohort assignment. The data are from a study of blood T cell repertoires in COVID-19. Study in general: T cells, B-cell-depleted T cells, or PBMCs provided the cDNA or gDNA that served as material.

Under the authors' procedure: Using reference gene primer amplification, nucleated cell counts were estimated. Produced via immunoSEQ multiplex PCR; TCRdb's table is partial and in-frame only. V, J and clone size reflect that table, while D and trimming were determined from the DNA. The table records 130,000 or so clones, about 88% of them present only once. Sequenced input: PBMCs or T cells enriched from blood (not recorded which). This sequence was found in a man in his forties with acute COVID-19.

The chain's CDR3 is CASSLVPITGGETNEKLFF. The CDR3 region has the DNA TGTGCCAGCAGCTTAGTCCCCATAACAGGGGGCGAGACTAATGAAAAACTGTTTTTT. The chain carries TRBV11-3 and TRBJ1-4, with TRBD1 identical over 9 bases. Losses at the gene ends were 1 base for V and 2 bases for J; bases not matched to a gene: 11. Germline V gives CDR1 SGHNT, CDR2 YENEEA. This CDR3 region has 19 residues.